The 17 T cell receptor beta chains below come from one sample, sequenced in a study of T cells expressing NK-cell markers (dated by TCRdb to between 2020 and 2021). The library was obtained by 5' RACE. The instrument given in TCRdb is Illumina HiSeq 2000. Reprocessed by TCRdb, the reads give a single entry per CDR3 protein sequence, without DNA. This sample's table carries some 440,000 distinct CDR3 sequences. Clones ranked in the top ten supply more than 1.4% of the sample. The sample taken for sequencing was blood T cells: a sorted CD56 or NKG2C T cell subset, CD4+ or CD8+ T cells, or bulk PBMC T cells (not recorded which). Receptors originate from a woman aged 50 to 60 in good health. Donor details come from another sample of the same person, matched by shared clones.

The CDR3 spells CASSGRQGGETQYF. The chain recombines TRBV10-2 with TRBJ2-5; TCRdb designates TRBD1, a call that cannot be tested without DNA. This CDR3 is built from 14 residues. Germline V gene data show CDR1 as WSHSY and CDR2 as SAAADI.

CDR3 amino acids: CSVSSLSTSEQFF. This chain joins TRBV29-1 and TRBJ2-1. The CDR3 sequence is 13 residues long. Per germline, CDR1 SQVTM and CDR2 ANQGSEA.

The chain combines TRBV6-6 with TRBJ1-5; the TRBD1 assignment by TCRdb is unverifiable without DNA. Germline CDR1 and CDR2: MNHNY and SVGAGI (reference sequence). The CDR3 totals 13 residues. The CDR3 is CASTTGLAQPQHF.

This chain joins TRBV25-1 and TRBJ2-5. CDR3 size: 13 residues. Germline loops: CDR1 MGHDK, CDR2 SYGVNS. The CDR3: CASRPIHKETQYF.

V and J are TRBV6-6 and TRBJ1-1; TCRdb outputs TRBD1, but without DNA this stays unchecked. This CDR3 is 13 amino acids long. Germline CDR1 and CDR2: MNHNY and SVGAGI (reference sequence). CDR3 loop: CASNYRGTTEAFF.

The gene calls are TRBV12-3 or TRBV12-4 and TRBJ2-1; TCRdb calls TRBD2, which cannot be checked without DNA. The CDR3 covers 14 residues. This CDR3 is CASQGLAGYNEQFF.

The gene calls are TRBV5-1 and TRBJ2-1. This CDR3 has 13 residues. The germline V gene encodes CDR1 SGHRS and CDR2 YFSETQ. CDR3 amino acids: CASSLERYNEQFF.

CDR3 residues: CASSPTGPEQFF. V and J are TRBV18 and TRBJ2-1; there is no DNA to check the TCRdb D call of TRBD1. The CDR3 length is 12 residues. Germline lookup yields CDR1 KGHSH and CDR2 LQKENI.

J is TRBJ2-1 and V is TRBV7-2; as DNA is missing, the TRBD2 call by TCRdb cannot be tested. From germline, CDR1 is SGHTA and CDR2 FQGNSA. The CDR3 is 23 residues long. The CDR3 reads CASSVRWTSGKSLTPGVENEQFF.

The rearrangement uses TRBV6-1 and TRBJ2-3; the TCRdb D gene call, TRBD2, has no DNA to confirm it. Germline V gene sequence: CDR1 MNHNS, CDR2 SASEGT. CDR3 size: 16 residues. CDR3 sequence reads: CASSVGDSRGKDTQYF.

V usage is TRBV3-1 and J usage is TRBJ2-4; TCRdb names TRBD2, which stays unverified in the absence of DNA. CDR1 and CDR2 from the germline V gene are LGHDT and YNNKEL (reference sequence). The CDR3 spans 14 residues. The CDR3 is CASGPGYSKNIQYF. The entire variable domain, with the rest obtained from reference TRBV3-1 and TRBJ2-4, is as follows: DTAVSQTPKYLVTQMGNDKSIKCEQNLGHDTMYWYKQDSKKFLKIMFSYNNKELIINETVPNRFSPKSPDKAHLNLHINSLELGDSAVYFCASGPGYSKNIQYFGAGTRLSVL.

The CDR3 spells CASRSGLRGYTF. The J gene is TRBJ1-2, the V gene TRBV28; TCRdb lists TRBD1, though no DNA is available to test this call. Germline lookup yields CDR1 MDHEN and CDR2 SYDVKM. The CDR3 contains 12 residues.

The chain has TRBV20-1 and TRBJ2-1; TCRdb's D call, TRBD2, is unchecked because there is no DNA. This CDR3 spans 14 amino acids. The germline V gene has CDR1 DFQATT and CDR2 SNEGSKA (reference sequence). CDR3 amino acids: CSARGERQEGEQFF.

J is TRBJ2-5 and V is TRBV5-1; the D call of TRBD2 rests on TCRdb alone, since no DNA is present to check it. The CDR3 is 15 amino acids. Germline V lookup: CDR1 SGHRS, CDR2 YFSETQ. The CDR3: CASSLRLAVQETQYF.

The CDR3 sequence: CASSPDGDRNTEAFF. The chain joins TRBV18 to TRBJ1-1; TCRdb selects TRBD1, and the lack of DNA leaves this call unchecked. Germline loops: CDR1 KGHSH, CDR2 LQKENI. CDR3 size: 15 residues.

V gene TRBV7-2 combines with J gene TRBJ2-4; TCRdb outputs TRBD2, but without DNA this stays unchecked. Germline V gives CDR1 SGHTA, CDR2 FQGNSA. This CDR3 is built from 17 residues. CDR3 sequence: CASSLGGLADYKNIQYF.

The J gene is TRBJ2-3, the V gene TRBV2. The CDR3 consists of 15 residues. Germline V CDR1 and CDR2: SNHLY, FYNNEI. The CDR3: CATRTGYPSLDTQYF. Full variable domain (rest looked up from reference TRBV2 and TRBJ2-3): EPEVTQTPSHQVTQMGQEVILRCVPISNHLYFYWYRQILGQKVEFLVSFYNNEISEKSEIFDDQFSVERPDGSNFTLKIRSTKLEDSAMYFCATRTGYPSLDTQYFGPGTRLTVL.